This T cell receptor beta chain was sequenced in a study of cytomegalovirus exposure and HLA in healthy donors. Study details: About 85 million unique TCR sequences came from HLA-typed donors in an early release.

This PCR relied on a set of 60 Vbeta primers and 13 Jbeta primers. Produced via immunoSEQ multiplex PCR; TCRdb's table is partial and in-frame only. Among 90,000 to 100,000 clones listed, 65% to 85% were seen once. This clone has a single count. The donors, nominally healthy at sampling, likely had unrecorded immune exposures. Looked up from germline, CDR1 is SGHDT and CDR2 is YYEEEE. With V trimmed by 0 bases and J by 4 bases, 2 bases remained unmatched. This CDR3 region has 16 residues. Sequencing used PBMCs. This receptor was obtained from a man aged 18 to 35 in good health and CMV-seronegative. This chain joins TRBV5-6 and TRBJ2-5; 14 positions match TRBD2. This CDR3 is CASSLVGTSGGETQYF. The CDR3, as DNA: TGTGCCAGCAGCTTGGTAGGGACTAGCGGGGGAGAGACCCAGTACTTC. The full variable domain, completed using reference TRBV5-6 and TRBJ2-5, is DAGVTQSPTHLIKTRGQQVTLRCSPKSGHDTVSWYQQALGQGPQFIFQYYEEEERQRGNFPDRFSGHQFPNYSSELNVNALLLGDSALYLCASSLVGTSGGETQYFGPGTRLLVL.